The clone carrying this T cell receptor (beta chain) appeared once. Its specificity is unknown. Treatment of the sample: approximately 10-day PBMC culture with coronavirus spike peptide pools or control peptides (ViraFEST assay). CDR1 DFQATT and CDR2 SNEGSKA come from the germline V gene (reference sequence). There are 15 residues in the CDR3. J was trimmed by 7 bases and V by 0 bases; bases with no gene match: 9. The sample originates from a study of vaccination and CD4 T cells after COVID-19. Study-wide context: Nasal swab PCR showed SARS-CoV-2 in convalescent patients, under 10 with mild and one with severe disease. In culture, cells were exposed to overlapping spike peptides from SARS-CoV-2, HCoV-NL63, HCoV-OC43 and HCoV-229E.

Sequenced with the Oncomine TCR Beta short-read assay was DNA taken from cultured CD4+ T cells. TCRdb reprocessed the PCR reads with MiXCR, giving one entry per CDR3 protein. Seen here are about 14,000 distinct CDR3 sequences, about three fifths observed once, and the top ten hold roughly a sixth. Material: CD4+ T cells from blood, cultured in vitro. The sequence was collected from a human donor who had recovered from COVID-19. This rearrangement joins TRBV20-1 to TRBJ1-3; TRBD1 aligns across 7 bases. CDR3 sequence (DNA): TGCAGTGCTAGAGATATTTCACAGGGGATTAACACCATATATTTT. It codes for CSARDISQGINTIYF.